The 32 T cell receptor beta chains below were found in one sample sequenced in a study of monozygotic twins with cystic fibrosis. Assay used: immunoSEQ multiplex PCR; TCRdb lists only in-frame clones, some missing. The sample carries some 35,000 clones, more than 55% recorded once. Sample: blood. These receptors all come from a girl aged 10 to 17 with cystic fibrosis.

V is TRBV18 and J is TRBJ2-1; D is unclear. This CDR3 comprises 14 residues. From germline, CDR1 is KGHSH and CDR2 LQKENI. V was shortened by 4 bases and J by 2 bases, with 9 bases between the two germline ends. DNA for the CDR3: TGTGCCAGCTCACTAGCAGCTGCCTACAATGAGCAGTTCTTC. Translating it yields CASSLAAAYNEQFF.

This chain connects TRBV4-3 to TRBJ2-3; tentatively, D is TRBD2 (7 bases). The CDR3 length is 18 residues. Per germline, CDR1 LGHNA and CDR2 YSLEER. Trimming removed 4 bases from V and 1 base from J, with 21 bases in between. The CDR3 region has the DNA TGCGCCAGCAGCCGGGATAAAGGGGGGGTGGGACGCACAGATACGCAGTATTTT. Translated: CASSRDKGGVGRTDTQYF.

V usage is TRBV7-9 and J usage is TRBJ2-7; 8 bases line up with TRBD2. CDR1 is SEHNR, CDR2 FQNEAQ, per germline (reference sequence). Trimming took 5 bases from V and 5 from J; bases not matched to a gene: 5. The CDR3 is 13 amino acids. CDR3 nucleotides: TGTGCCAGCAGCCCTCAAGCGGGAGACGAGCAGTACGTC. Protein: CASSPQAGDEQYV.

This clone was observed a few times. The CDR3 region is CASSPSGNYGYTF. CDR3 nucleotides: TGTGCCAGCAGCCCGTCAGGGAACTATGGCTACACCTTC. V and J are TRBV27 and TRBJ1-2, with D maybe TRBD1 (5 bases). Germline CDR1 MNHEY, CDR2 SMNVEV (reference sequence). The CDR3 contains 13 residues. The V gene lost 6 bases and the J gene lost 2 bases, with 10 bases spanning the gap.

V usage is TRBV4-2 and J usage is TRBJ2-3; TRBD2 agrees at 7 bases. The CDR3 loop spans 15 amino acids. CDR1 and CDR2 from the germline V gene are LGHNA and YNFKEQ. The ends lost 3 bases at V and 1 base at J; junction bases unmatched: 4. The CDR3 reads CASSHTAGRTDTQYF. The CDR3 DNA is TGTGCCAGCAGCCATACAGCGGGACGCACAGATACGCAGTATTTT.

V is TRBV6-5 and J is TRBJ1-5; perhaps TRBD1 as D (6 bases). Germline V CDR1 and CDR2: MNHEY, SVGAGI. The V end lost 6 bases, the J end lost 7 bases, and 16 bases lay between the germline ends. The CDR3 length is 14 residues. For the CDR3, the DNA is TGTGCCAGCAGCCGAAGAGGGGGTAGACAGCCCCAGCATTTT. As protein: CASSRRGGRQPQHF.

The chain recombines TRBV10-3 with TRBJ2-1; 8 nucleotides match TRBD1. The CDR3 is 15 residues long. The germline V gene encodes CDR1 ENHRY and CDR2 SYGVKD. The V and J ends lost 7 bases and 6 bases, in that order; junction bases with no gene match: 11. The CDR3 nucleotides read TGTGCCATCACCAAAGGACAGGGAAGTGGCAATGAGCAGTTCTTC. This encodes CAITKGQGSGNEQFF.

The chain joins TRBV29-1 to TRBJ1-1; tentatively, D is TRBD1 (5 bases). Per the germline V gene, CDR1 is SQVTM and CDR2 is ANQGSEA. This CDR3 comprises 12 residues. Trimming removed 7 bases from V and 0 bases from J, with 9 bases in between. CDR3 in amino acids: CSGRQMNTEAFF. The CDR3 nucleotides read TGCAGCGGCCGACAGATGAACACTGAAGCTTTCTTT. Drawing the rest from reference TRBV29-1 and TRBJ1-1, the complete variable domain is SAVISQKPSRDICQRGTSLTIQCQVDSQVTMMFWYRQQPGQSLTLIATANQGSEATYESGFVIDKFPISRPNLTFSTLTVSNMSPEDSSIYLCSGRQMNTEAFFGQGTRLTVV.

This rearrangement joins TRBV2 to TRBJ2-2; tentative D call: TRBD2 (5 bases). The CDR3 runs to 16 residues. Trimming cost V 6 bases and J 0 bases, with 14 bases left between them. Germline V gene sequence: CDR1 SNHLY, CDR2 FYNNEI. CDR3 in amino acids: CASRDSFFSNTGELFF. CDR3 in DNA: TGTGCCAGCAGGGACTCCTTCTTTTCGAACACCGGGGAGCTGTTTTTT.

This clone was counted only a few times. CDR3 residues: CASSTFPGQGANEQFF. In DNA, the CDR3 is TGCGCCAGCAGCACTTTTCCGGGACAGGGGGCAAATGAGCAGTTCTTC. The V and J genes are TRBV4-3 and TRBJ2-1; 12 bases fit TRBD1. V shed 5 bases and J 7 bases; nucleotides not matched to a gene: 9. The germline gives CDR1 LGHNA, CDR2 YSLEER. This CDR3 spans 16 amino acids.

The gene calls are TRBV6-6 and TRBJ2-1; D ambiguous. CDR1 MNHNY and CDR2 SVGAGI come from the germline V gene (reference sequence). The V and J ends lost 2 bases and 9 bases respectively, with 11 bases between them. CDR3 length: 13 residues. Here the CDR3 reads CASSYVVAGEQFF. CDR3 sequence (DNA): TGTGCCAGCAGTTACGTGGTAGCCGGTGAGCAGTTCTTC.

CDR3 in amino acids: CASSPTPWTSGSITGELFF. The DNA for the CDR3 is TGTGCCAGCAGCCCCACCCCCTGGACTAGCGGGAGTATCACCGGGGAGCTGTTTTTT. The chain has TRBV4-2 and TRBJ2-2; 13 bases agree with TRBD2. V dropped 4 bases and J dropped 4; count of bases not matched to a gene: 12. The CDR3 has 19 amino acids. Germline values: CDR1 LGHNA, CDR2 YNFKEQ.

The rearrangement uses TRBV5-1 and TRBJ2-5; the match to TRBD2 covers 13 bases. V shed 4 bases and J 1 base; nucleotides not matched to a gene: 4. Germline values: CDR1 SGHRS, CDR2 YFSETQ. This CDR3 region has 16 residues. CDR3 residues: CASSRGLAGPQETQYF. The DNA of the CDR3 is TGCGCCAGCAGCCGGGGACTAGCGGGACCCCAAGAGACCCAGTACTTC.

The CDR3 DNA is TGTGCCAGTAGTATAGGGGCCTTAAGATCCGGGGAGCTGTTTTTT. This codes for CASSIGALRSGELFF. The chain is built from TRBV19 and TRBJ2-2; D not resolved. V lost 1 base to trimming and J lost 6 bases, with 12 bases between them. CDR3 length: 15 amino acids. Germline V gene sequence: CDR1 LNHDA, CDR2 SQIVND (reference sequence).

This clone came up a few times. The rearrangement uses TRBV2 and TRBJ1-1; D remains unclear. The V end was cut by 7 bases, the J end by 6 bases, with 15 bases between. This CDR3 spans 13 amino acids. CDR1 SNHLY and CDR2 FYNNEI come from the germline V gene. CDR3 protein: CASIREKGAEAFF. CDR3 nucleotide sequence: TGTGCCAGCATCCGAGAAAAGGGCGCTGAAGCTTTCTTT. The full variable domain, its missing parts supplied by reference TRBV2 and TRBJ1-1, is EPEVTQTPSHQVTQMGQEVILRCVPISNHLYFYWYRQILGQKVEFLVSFYNNEISEKSEIFDDQFSVERPDGSNFTLKIRSTKLEDSAMYFCASIREKGAEAFFGQGTRLTVV.

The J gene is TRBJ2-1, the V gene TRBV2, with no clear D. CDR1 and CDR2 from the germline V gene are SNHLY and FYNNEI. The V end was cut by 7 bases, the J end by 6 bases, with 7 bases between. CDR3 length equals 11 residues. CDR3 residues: CASTGPNEQFF. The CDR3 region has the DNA TGTGCCAGCACAGGTCCCAATGAGCAGTTCTTC.

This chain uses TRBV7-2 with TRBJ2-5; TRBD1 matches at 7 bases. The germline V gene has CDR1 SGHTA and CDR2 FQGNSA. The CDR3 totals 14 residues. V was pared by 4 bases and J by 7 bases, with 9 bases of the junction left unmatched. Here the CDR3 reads CASSSGQPVATQYF. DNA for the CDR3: TGTGCCAGCAGCTCGGGACAGCCCGTAGCGACCCAGTACTTC.

CDR3 residues: CASSLDRGPGANVLTF. DNA for the CDR3: TGTGCCAGCAGCTTAGATCGGGGGCCGGGGGCCAACGTCCTGACTTTC. The V gene is TRBV11-3, the J gene TRBJ2-6; D tentatively fits TRBD1 or TRBD2 (6 bases each). Germline V lookup: CDR1 SGHNT, CDR2 YENEEA. The CDR3 runs 16 residues. Trimming pared 0 bases from V and 4 bases from J, leaving 10 bases between.

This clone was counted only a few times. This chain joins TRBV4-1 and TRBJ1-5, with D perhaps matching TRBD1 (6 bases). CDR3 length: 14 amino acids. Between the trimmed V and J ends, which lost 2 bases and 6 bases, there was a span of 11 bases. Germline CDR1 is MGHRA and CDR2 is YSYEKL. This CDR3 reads CASSQKVGAQPQHF. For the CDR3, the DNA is TGCGCCAGCAGCCAAAAGGTGGGGGCTCAGCCCCAGCATTTT.

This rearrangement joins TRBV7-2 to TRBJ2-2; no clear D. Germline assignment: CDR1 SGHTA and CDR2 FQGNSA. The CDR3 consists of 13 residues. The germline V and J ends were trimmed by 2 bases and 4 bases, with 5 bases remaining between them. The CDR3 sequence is CASSLLSTGELFF. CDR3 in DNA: TGTGCCAGCAGCTTACTATCCACCGGGGAGCTGTTTTTT.

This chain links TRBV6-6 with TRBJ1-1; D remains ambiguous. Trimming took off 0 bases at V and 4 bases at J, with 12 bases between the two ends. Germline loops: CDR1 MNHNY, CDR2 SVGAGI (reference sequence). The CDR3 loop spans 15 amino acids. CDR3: CASSYSVLSRTEAFF. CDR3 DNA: TGTGCCAGCAGTTACTCAGTTTTGAGTCGCACTGAAGCTTTCTTT.

Written as DNA, the CDR3 is TGTGCCAGCCAAGAGCCCTACAATGAGCAGTTCTTC. Translating gives CASQEPYNEQFF. This chain uses TRBV19 with TRBJ2-1, with D unclear. Germline loops: CDR1 LNHDA, CDR2 SQIVND (reference sequence). The CDR3 is 12 residues long. The germline V and J ends were trimmed by 9 bases and 2 bases, with 8 bases remaining between them. Supplemented by reference TRBV19 and TRBJ2-1, the full variable domain reads DGGITQSPKYLFRKEGQNVTLSCEQNLNHDAMYWYRQDPGQGLRLIYYSQIVNDFQKGDIAEGYSVSREKKESFPLTVTSAQKNPTAFYLCASQEPYNEQFFGPGTRLTVL.

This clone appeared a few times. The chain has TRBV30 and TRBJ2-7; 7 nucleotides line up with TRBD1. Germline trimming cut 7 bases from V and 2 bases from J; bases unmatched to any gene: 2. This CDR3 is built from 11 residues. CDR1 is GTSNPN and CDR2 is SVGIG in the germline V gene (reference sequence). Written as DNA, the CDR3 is TGTGCCTTGGGACAGCCCTACGAGCAGTACTTC. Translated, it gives CALGQPYEQYF. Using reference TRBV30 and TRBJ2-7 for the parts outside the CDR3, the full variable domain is SQTIHQWPATLVQPVGSPLSLECTVEGTSNPNLYWYRQAAGRGLQLLFYSVGIGQISSEVPQNLSASRPQDRQFILSSKKLLLSDSGFYLCALGQPYEQYFGPGTRLTVT.

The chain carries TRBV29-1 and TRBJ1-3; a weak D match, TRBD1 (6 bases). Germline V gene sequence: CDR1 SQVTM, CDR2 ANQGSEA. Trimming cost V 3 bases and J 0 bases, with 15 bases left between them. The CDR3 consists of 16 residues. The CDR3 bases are TGCAGCGTTGACCCTAGGGGGGGCCTCTCTGGAAACACCATATATTTT. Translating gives CSVDPRGGLSGNTIYF. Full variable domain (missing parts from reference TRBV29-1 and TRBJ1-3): SAVISQKPSRDICQRGTSLTIQCQVDSQVTMMFWYRQQPGQSLTLIATANQGSEATYESGFVIDKFPISRPNLTFSTLTVSNMSPEDSSIYLCSVDPRGGLSGNTIYFGEGSWLTVV.

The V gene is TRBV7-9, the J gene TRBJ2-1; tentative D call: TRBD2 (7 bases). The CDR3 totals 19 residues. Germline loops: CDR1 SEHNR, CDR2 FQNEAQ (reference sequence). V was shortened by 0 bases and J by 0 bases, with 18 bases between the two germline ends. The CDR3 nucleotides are TGTGCCAGCAGCTTAGCGGGGGCTAGCGGAGCGAGCTCCTACAATGAGCAGTTCTTC. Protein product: CASSLAGASGASSYNEQFF.

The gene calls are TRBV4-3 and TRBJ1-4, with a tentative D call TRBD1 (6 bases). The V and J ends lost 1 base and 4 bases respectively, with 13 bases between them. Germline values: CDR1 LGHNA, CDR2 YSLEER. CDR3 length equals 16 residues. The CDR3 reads CASSQVVGGYNEKLFF. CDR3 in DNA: TGCGCCAGCAGCCAAGTTGTAGGGGGATATAATGAAAAACTGTTTTTT.

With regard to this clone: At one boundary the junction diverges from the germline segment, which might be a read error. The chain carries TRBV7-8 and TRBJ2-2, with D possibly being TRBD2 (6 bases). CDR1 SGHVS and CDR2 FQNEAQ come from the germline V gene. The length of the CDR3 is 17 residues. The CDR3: CASNLHSRDPSTGELFF. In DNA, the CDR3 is TGTGCCAGCAACTTACATTCGCGGGACCCCAGCACCGGGGAGCTGTTTTTT.

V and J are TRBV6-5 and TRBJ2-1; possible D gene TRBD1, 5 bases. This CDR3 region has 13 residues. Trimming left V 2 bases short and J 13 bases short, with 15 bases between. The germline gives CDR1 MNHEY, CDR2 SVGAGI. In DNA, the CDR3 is TGTGCCAGCAGTTACACTTTAAGACAGCTCCAGTTCTTC. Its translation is CASSYTLRQLQFF.

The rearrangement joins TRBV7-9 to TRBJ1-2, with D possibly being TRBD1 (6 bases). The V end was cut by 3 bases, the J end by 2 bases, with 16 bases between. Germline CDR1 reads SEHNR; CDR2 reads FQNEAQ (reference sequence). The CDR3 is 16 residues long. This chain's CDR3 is CASSLGQGIRNYGYTF. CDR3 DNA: TGTGCCAGCAGCTTGGGGCAGGGGATAAGGAACTATGGCTACACCTTC.

CDR3 protein: CAWSWDRARNTIYF. As DNA, the CDR3 is TGTGCCTGGAGTTGGGACAGGGCTAGAAACACCATATATTTT. The chain combines TRBV30 with TRBJ1-3, with 9 bases aligning to TRBD1. Trimming removed 2 bases from V and 5 bases from J; junction bases left unmatched: 4. This CDR3 has 14 residues. Germline CDR1 is GTSNPN and CDR2 is SVGIG (reference sequence).

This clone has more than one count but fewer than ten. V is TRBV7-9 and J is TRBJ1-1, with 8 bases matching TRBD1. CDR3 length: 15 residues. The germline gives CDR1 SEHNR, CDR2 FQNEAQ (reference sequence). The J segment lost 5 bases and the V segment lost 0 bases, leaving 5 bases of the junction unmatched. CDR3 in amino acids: CASSLARTGQTEAFF. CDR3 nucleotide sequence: TGTGCCAGCAGCTTAGCACGGACAGGGCAAACTGAAGCTTTCTTT.

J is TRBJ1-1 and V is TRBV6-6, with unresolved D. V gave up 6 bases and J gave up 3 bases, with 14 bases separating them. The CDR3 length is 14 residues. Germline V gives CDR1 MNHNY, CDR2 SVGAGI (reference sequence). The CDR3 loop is CASRGLGGYTEAFF. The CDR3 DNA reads TGTGCCAGCAGGGGATTGGGTGGGTACACTGAAGCTTTCTTT.